The sequence of this T cell receptor beta chain was determined in a study of blood T cell repertoires in COVID-19. Study-wide context: COVID-19 samples collected from the United States, Italy and Spain covered acute and convalescent phases. T cells, B-cell-depleted T cells, or PBMCs supplied cDNA or gDNA.

Authors' methods: Nucleated cell number was recorded as an estimate derived from reference gene primer amplification. Sequencing was performed with immunoSEQ multiplex PCR; in TCRdb, only in-frame clones are kept and a portion is missing. V and J calls plus clone size are reproduced from that table; the DNA served to infer D and trimming. The repertoire includes some 130,000 clones, less than 90% of them detected once, and under 2.5% sits in the top ten. Germline CDR1 ENHRY, CDR2 SYGVKD. CDR3 length: 15 residues. V shed 6 bases and J 5 bases; nucleotides not matched to a gene: 8. The J gene is TRBJ2-2, the V gene TRBV10-3; 8 nucleotides match TRBD2. Source material: peripheral blood. The receptor comes from a man between 65 and 85 years old with acute or convalescent COVID-19. CDR3 coding DNA: TGTGCCATCAGGAAAGCGGGGGAGTATACCGGGGAGCTGTTTTTT. Translation: CAIRKAGEYTGELFF.